The T cell receptor (beta chain) under discussion was sequenced for a study of blood T cells in healthy people across ages. Study-wide results and limits: Long-lived donors had more naive CD4+ cells and higher diversity than aged donors.

This clonotype showed up many times. Its antigen is currently unknown. Trimming removed 5 bases at V and 3 bases at J, with 11 bases between. Germline lookup yields CDR1 SGHRS and CDR2 YFSETQ. The CDR3 extends over 13 amino acids. The use of a sample-barcoded 5' primer and a J-beta primer mix characterized a second PCR of roughly 6 to 11 cycles. Each cDNA molecule was tagged by a template-switch adaptor with 12 random nucleotides. In TCRdb, the 5' RACE reads were re-called with MiXCR into one record per CDR3 protein. The table lists about 1,800,000 distinct CDR3 sequences, about 28% of them singletons, with around 7.7% in the top ten.

The sample taken for sequencing was blood. The receptor's source is a woman aged 30 to 39 in good health. This sequence joins TRBV5-1 and TRBJ2-5; D remains ambiguous. The CDR3 region is CASSQQQEETQYF. The CDR3 DNA is TGCGCCAGCAGTCAACAGCAAGAAGAGACCCAGTACTTC.